These 11 T cell receptor beta chains came from one sample sequenced in a study of shared clonotypes between healthy human individuals. The repertoire was sequenced with immunoSEQ multiplex PCR; TCRdb's copy has only in-frame clones and lacks some. The data show around 700,000 clones, with around 72% seen just once and 1.8% held by the top ten. The specimen was memory CD4+ T cells sorted from blood. This sample's subset: CD45RA-negative fraction. Receptors were obtained from a woman in her 30s in good health.

This clone showed up just once. The DNA of the CDR3 is TGTGCCAGCAGCTTCACAGGGACAGCCAAAAACATTCAGTACTTC. This encodes CASSFTGTAKNIQYF. The rearrangement joins TRBV7-9 to TRBJ2-4, with D tentatively TRBD1 (6 bases). V lost 3 bases and J 0 bases, leaving 9 bases between the germline ends. The CDR3 is made up of 15 amino acids. Germline loops: CDR1 SEHNR, CDR2 FQNEAQ (reference sequence).

The J gene is TRBJ2-7, the V gene TRBV11-1; TRBD1 matches 8 bases. J lost 5 bases, V lost 5 bases, and 8 bases had no gene match. The CDR3 is 14 amino acids. Looked up from germline, CDR1 is SGHAT and CDR2 is FQDESV (reference sequence). The CDR3 is CASSPGQGFDEQYF. The CDR3 nucleotides are TGTGCCAGCAGCCCCGGACAGGGTTTCGACGAGCAGTACTTC.

This clone has more than one count but fewer than ten. The chain recombines TRBV28 with TRBJ2-7; D remains unclear. This CDR3 contains 15 residues. V gave up 6 bases and J gave up 0 bases, with 15 bases separating them. Germline CDR1 reads MDHEN; CDR2 reads SYDVKM. CDR3 sequence reads: CASRLTQLHSYEQYF. In nucleotides, the CDR3 is TGTGCCAGCAGATTAACACAGCTCCACTCCTACGAGCAGTACTTC.

The table lists this clone with a count of one. CDR3 sequence: CASSPALAGDTQYF. The CDR3 bases are TGTGCCAGCAGCCCGGCGCTAGCGGGAGATACGCAGTATTTT. This rearrangement joins TRBV7-9 to TRBJ2-3; 8 nucleotides match TRBD2. Germline V gene lookup returns CDR1 SEHNR and CDR2 FQNEAQ (reference sequence). V lost 5 bases, J lost 5 bases, and 6 bases stayed unmatched. The CDR3 sequence is 14 residues long.

This clone has at least ten counts. The V gene is TRBV2, the J gene TRBJ1-3; no reliable D call. Trimming left V 7 bases short and J 0 bases short, with 7 bases between. The germline V gene has CDR1 SNHLY and CDR2 FYNNEI. The CDR3 covers 13 residues. CDR3 region: CASNRNSGNTIYF. The CDR3 nucleotides are TGTGCCAGCAACCGAAACTCTGGAAACACCATATATTTT.

This clone has only one observation. This chain joins TRBV30 and TRBJ1-1, with D tentatively TRBD1 (5 bases). This CDR3 is built from 16 residues. Trimming stripped 0 bases from V and 7 bases from J, with 21 bases between. Germline V CDR1 and CDR2: GTSNPN, SVGIG (reference sequence). The CDR3 DNA reads TGTGCCTGGAGTGTAGCGGAGTGGAGAAGACAGAATGAAGCTTTCTTT. Amino acid sequence: CAWSVAEWRRQNEAFF.

The J gene is TRBJ2-2, the V gene TRBV7-9; 11 bases map to TRBD2. J gave up 6 bases and V 2 bases, and 8 bases lay outside the gene matches. This CDR3 has 17 amino acids. The germline gives CDR1 SEHNR, CDR2 FQNEAQ (reference sequence). In DNA form, the CDR3 reads TGTGCCAGCAGCTTACAGGTGACTAGCGGGACTGCCGGGGAGCTGTTTTTT. Encoded protein: CASSLQVTSGTAGELFF.

The chain has TRBV28 and TRBJ1-4; no definite D call. There are 15 residues in the CDR3. In germline, CDR1 is MDHEN, CDR2 SYDVKM. V shed 4 bases and J shed 4 bases, with 13 bases lying between them. The CDR3 region is CASSSYQDVNEKLFF. As DNA, the CDR3 is TGTGCCAGCAGTTCATATCAGGACGTTAATGAAAAACTGTTTTTT. Complete variable domain (other parts from reference TRBV28 and TRBJ1-4): DVKVTQSSRYLVKRTGEKVFLECVQDMDHENMFWYRQDPGLGLRLIYFSYDVKMKEKGDIPEGYSVSREKKERFSLILESASTNQTSMYLCASSSYQDVNEKLFFGSGTQLSVL.

This clone has a count of ten or more. J is TRBJ1-5 and V is TRBV28, with 10 bases matching TRBD1. The CDR3 consists of 15 residues. The germline gives CDR1 MDHEN, CDR2 SYDVKM. V shed 4 bases and J 3 bases; nucleotides not matched to a gene: 3. CDR3: CASSWDRGINQPQHF. The CDR3 nucleotides are TGTGCCAGCAGTTGGGACAGGGGAATCAATCAGCCCCAGCATTTT.

This clone was recorded a few times. This chain uses TRBV25-1 with TRBJ1-1; tentatively, D is TRBD1 (6 bases). The CDR3 totals 14 residues. Per germline, CDR1 MGHDK and CDR2 SYGVNS. The V and J ends lost 2 bases and 6 bases respectively, with 13 bases between them. The CDR3 reads CASSERGGAAEAFF. In nucleotides, the CDR3 is TGTGCCAGCAGTGAACGTGGGGGCGCGGCTGAAGCTTTCTTT. Filled out from reference TRBV25-1 and TRBJ1-1, the complete variable domain reads EADIYQTPRYLVIGTGKKITLECSQTMGHDKMYWYQQDPGMELHLIHYSYGVNSTEKGDLSSESTVSRIRTEHFPLTLESARPSHTSQYLCASSERGGAAEAFFGQGTRLTVV.

Comments on this clone: A far larger clone is only one base removed, so a read error is likely. Other DNA sequences in the sample encode the same CDR3. The CDR3 spells CASSFQRDSYEQYF. The CDR3, as DNA: TGTGCCAGCAGCTTTCAGCGGGACTCCTACGAGCAGTACTTC. V and J are TRBV11-1 and TRBJ2-5; 7 bases align to TRBD2. The end of the DNA aligns better with TRBJ2-7, so the J call may be wrong. The CDR3 is made up of 14 amino acids. Germline loops: CDR1 SGHAT, CDR2 FQDESV (reference sequence).